This TCR beta chain was observed in a study of blood T cell repertoires in COVID-19. Across the study: Acute and convalescent COVID-19 samples came from the United States, Italy and Spain.

Only in-frame clones appear in the TCRdb table, and some are missing; sequencing was by immunoSEQ multiplex PCR. This sample has about 240,000 clones, with 70% to 90% found just once. This CDR3 is built from 12 residues. V dropped 6 bases and J dropped 0 bases, with 4 bases sitting between them. Germline CDR1 is SGHDN and CDR2 is FVKESK. The sequenced material came from peripheral blood. This rearrangement joins TRBV14 to TRBJ2-3; no firm D call. The source is a woman in her sixties or seventies with active or convalescent COVID-19. The CDR3 loop is CASRRSTDTQYF. The CDR3 coding sequence is TGTGCCAGCAGGCGAAGCACAGATACGCAGTATTTT.